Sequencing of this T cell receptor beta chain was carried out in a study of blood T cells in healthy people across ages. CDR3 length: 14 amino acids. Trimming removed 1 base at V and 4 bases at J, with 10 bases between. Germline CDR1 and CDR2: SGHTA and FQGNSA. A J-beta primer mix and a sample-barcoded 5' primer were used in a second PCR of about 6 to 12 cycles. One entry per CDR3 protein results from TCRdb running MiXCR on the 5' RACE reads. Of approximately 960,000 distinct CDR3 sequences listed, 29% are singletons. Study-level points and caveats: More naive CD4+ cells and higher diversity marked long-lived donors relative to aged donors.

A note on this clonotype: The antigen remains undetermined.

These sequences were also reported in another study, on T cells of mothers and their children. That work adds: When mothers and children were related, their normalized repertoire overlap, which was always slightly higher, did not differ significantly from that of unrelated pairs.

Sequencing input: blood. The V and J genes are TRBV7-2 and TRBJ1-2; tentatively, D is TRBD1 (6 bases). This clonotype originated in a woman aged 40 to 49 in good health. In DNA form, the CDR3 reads TGTGCCAGCAGCTTAGGTGGACAGAGCTATGGCTACACCTTC. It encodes CASSLGGQSYGYTF. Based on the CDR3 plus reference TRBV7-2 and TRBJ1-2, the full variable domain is GAGVSQSPSNKVTEKGKDVELRCDPISGHTALYWYRQSLGQGLEFLIYFQGNSAPDKSGLPSDRFSAERTGGSVSTLTIQRTQQEDSAVYLCASSLGGQSYGYTFGSGTRLTVV.